This T cell receptor (beta chain) came from a study of cytomegalovirus exposure and HLA in healthy donors. Study context: Out of approximately 400 genotyped donors, about 80% belonged to the Caucasian-associated ancestry cluster.

Study conclusions and caveats: Cytomegalovirus status was reportedly diagnosed by the classifier with high specificity and sensitivity. In a later analysis, TCR association rates varied by HLA locus: DRB1 most, HLA-C fewest. A prior analysis recorded that most TCR beta V segments were productive about 90% or about 30% of the time.

This PCR relied on a set of 60 Vbeta primers and 13 Jbeta primers. Produced via immunoSEQ multiplex PCR; TCRdb's table is partial and in-frame only. The data contain about 170,000 clones, roughly 78% of them singletons. For this clone: Its antigen is still unknown.

The specimen sequenced was PBMCs. This sequence was found in a woman in her fifties or sixties in good health and CMV-seropositive.

The CDR3 DNA sequence: TGTGCCAGCAGCCACCCAAAACAGGGGGTCGATGGCTACACCTTC. As protein: CASSHPKQGVDGYTF. The chain links TRBV4-2 to TRBJ1-2, with TRBD1 matching over 8 bases. Losses at the gene ends were 3 bases for V and 6 bases for J; bases not matched to a gene: 9. Germline CDR1 is LGHNA and CDR2 is YNFKEQ. CDR3 size: 15 residues.